This T cell receptor beta chain was recorded in a study of spatial heterogeneity in lung cancer. This clonotype was picked up many times. Its antigen is not known. TCRdb re-analysed the 5' RACE reads in MiXCR, keeping a single row per CDR3 protein. The sample records 15,000 or so distinct CDR3 sequences, about 4.4% being singletons. This sample's time point: sample taken at primary tumor resection. Patients with untreated early-stage non-small cell lung cancer, numbering 72, were the donors. Study-wide results and limits: How many expanded intratumoral alpha and beta TCRs were present tracked the tumor mutation count, which was a count of nonsynonymous mutations.

Germline V gene lookup returns CDR1 SGHDN and CDR2 FVKESK. The CDR3 is 16 amino acids. Deletions cut 0 bases from V and 0 bases from J, with 9 bases between. This chain joins TRBV14 and TRBJ1-3; D remains ambiguous. The TCR sequence derives from a female donor with early-stage non-small cell lung cancer. Material: lung tumor tissue, obtained at surgery. In nucleotides, the CDR3 is TGTGCCAGCAGCCAAGATCTACGCTTCTCTGGAAACACCATATATTTT. It is translated as CASSQDLRFSGNTIYF.